This is a list of T cell receptor beta chains from one sample in a study of T cell changes during pregnancy in multiple sclerosis. Measured with immunoSEQ multiplex PCR; TCRdb has only the in-frame clones, and not every one. The repertoire holds some 80,000 clones, with roughly nine tenths as singletons. The sample consisted of peripheral blood, taken in the first trimester of pregnancy. These receptors were taken from a female donor in good health, enrolled as a control in a pregnancy study. Each CDR3 is given with its conserved first and last residue. A D gene is named only where the DNA matches it firmly. Size values are once, few and many counts, or a class for expanded clones, and some rows have none.

J	V	D	size	DNA	CDR3
TRBJ2-3	TRBV5-1	-	-	TGCGCCAGCAGCGCGGATGAGACAGATACGCAGTATTTT	CASSADETDTQYF
TRBJ1-3	TRBV6-1	TRBD1	-	TGTGCCAGCAGTCCTCGACAGGGGGCTGGAAACACCATATATTTT	CASSPRQGAGNTIYF
TRBJ1-1	TRBV19	-	-	TGTGCCAGTAGTATGCAGGGATCGAACACTGAAGCTTTCTTT	CASSMQGSNTEAFF
TRBJ2-3	TRBV7-2	-	-	TGTGCCAGCAGCTTAGACCGTTCCGGTACGCAGTATTTT	CASSLDRSGTQYF
TRBJ2-7	TRBV28	-	-	TGTGCCAGCAGGGCCGGGAGTGGGCAGTACTTC	CASRAGSGQYF
TRBJ1-1	TRBV5-5	TRBD1	-	TGTGCCAGCAGCTGGGGGGGACAGGGGAACACTGAAGCTTTCTTT	CASSWGGQGNTEAFF
TRBJ2-2	TRBV6-4	-	-	TGTGCCAGCAGTGCTGGGGAGAGCACCGGGGAGCTGTTTTTT	CASSAGESTGELFF
TRBJ1-2	TRBV7-8	-	few	TGTGCCAGCAGCTTCGAGGGATGGGGTGGCTACACCTTC	CASSFEGWGGYTF
TRBJ1-3	TRBV7-9	TRBD1	-	TGTGCCAGCAGCTCACGGACAGGATTCTCTGGAAACACCATATATTTT	CASSSRTGFSGNTIYF
TRBJ1-5	TRBV6-1	TRBD1	-	TGTGCCAGCAGAACAGGGGGCGGCAGCAATCAGCCCCAGCATTTT	CASRTGGGSNQPQHF
TRBJ1-2	TRBV25-1	-	once	TGTGCCAGCAGCGCCCGGGGGAACTATGGCTACACCTTC	CASSARGNYGYTF
TRBJ1-2	TRBV6-6	-	-	TGTGCCAGCAGTCTAGGGGGGGGGCGAGGCTACACCTTC	CASSLGGGRGYTF
TRBJ1-1	TRBV6-6	-	-	TGTGCCAGCAGTTACACTGACGGGGGCACTGAAGCTTTCTTT	CASSYTDGGTEAFF
TRBJ1-5	TRBV19	-	-	TGTGCCAGTAGTATAGGGACAAATCAGCCCCAGCATTTT	CASSIGTNQPQHF
TRBJ1-1	TRBV11-2	TRBD1	-	TGTGCCAGCAGCTTAAGCCCTAGGGGGCCGAAGAACACTGAAGCTTTCTTT	CASSLSPRGPKNTEAFF
TRBJ1-2	TRBV20-1	-	-	TGCAGTCCAGGAGATGGGGGGGAGAGTACCTTC	CSPGDGGESTF
TRBJ1-2	TRBV11-2	-	once	TGTGCCAGCAGAAATTCGGGCTATGGCTACACCTTC	CASRNSGYGYTF
TRBJ2-1	TRBV6-1	-	-	TGTGCCAGCAGTGAACGCGACAGGCCTAGGAATGAGCAGTTCTTC	CASSERDRPRNEQFF
TRBJ2-2	TRBV4-2	TRBD1	-	TGTGCCAGCAGCTACACCAGGGGGACATACACCGGGGAGCTGTTTTTT	CASSYTRGTYTGELFF
TRBJ2-1	TRBV28	TRBD1	once	TGTGCCGGTGCCTCTAGGGACAGGGGGTACAATGAGCAGTTCTTC	CAGASRDRGYNEQFF
TRBJ1-1	TRBV13	TRBD1	-	TGTGCCAGCAGCTTAGGCCGAGCCCCAGGGGGTACTGAAGCTTTCTTT	CASSLGRAPGGTEAFF
TRBJ2-1	TRBV5-1	TRBD2	once	TGCGCCAGCAGCTTGGGACTAGCGGGGGGAAGGGAGCAGTTCTTC	CASSLGLAGGREQFF
TRBJ2-7	TRBV6-6	TRBD2	-	TGTGCCAGCACCTTGACTAGCGTTTACGAGCAGTACTTC	CASTLTSVYEQYF
TRBJ1-2	TRBV5-1	TRBD1	-	TGCGCCAGCAGCGAAAGGACAGGGGGCTATGGCTACACCTTC	CASSERTGGYGYTF
TRBJ2-7	TRBV28	-	-	TGTGCCAGCAGTTCCCGCACCGACAGAATCTACGAGCAGTACTTC	CASSSRTDRIYEQYF
TRBJ1-1	TRBV27	TRBD1	once	TGTGCCAGCAGTCCCGGGACAGGGGGCGGAAGGTACACTGAAGCTTTCTTT	CASSPGTGGGRYTEAFF
TRBJ1-2	TRBV11-2	-	-	TGTGCCTCCCCTTATGGCTACACCTTC	CASPYGYTF
TRBJ1-6	TRBV11-2	-	-	TGTGCCAGCAGCTTAGAGGCAGGGATTTCACCCCTCCACTTT	CASSLEAGISPLHF
TRBJ1-1	TRBV5-6	-	-	TGTGCCAGCAGAGGCCGGGGCGGGGGCACTGAAGCTTTCTTT	CASRGRGGGTEAFF
TRBJ2-4	TRBV19	-	-	TGTGCCAGTAGTTCCCCGGGGGACAAAAACATTCAGTACTTC	CASSSPGDKNIQYF
TRBJ2-7	TRBV18	-	-	TGTGCCAGCTCACCTAACCCCCAGGCCCGTGGCGGGGAGCAGTACTTC	CASSPNPQARGGEQYF
TRBJ1-3	TRBV5-1	TRBD1	-	TGCGCCAGCAGCTGGGGGGACAGGGGGAACACCATATATTTT	CASSWGDRGNTIYF
TRBJ2-3	TRBV9	TRBD2	-	TGTGCCAGCAGCGTAGACGGGGGGGCCAGGAACACAGATACGCAGTATTTT	CASSVDGGARNTDTQYF
TRBJ2-3	TRBV4-3	TRBD2	-	TGCGCCAGCAGCCAAGAATGGGGGAGGGCCCAAGATACGCAGTATTTT	CASSQEWGRAQDTQYF
TRBJ2-3	TRBV6-6	-	-	TGTGCCAGCAGATACACCGGGACTGTGCCAGATACGCAGTATTTT	CASRYTGTVPDTQYF
TRBJ1-5	TRBV18	TRBD1	once	TGTGCCAGCTCACCACCGGGACAGGTAAATCAGCCCCAGCATTTT	CASSPPGQVNQPQHF
TRBJ2-3	TRBV6-5	-	-	TGTGCCAGCAGCCCCCGGGCCCGAGGGGATACGCAGTATTTT	CASSPRARGDTQYF